This T cell receptor (beta chain) was identified during a study of blood T cell repertoires in COVID-19. Study summary: Material from acute and convalescent COVID-19 was sourced from the United States, Italy and Spain.

Clones were sequenced by immunoSEQ multiplex PCR, and TCRdb holds only the in-frame ones, with some missing. This sample has 130,000 to 150,000 clones, with approximately 83% found just once. This clone occurred a few times. It was during active infection that Seattle patients were enrolled and then longitudinally followed. The CDR3 is 14 residues long. Germline V CDR1 and CDR2: MDHEN, SYDVKM. J was trimmed by 7 bases and V by 6 bases; bases with no gene match: 9. The specimen was peripheral blood. The receptor was isolated from a woman aged 55-70 years with COVID-19, enrolled during active disease. The V call is TRBV28, the J call TRBJ1-1; 9 bases map to TRBD1. Written as DNA, the CDR3 is TGTGCCAGCAGCCTAACCGGGGGACAGGGTGAAGCTTTCTTT. This gives the protein CASSLTGGQGEAFF.